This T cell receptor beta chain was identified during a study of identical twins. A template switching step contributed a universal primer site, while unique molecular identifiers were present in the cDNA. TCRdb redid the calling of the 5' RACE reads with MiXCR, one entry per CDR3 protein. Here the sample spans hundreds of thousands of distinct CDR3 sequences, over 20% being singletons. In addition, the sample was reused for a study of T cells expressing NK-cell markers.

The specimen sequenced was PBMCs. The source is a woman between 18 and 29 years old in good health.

CDR3 amino acids: CASSSRDRVTQYF. The DNA of the CDR3 is TGTGCCAGCAGCTCCCGGGACAGGGTCACCCAGTACTTC. This rearrangement joins TRBV7-7 to TRBJ2-5; TRBD1 matches 9 bases. Germline CDR1 is SSHAT and CDR2 is FNYEAQ (reference sequence). V gave up 4 bases and J gave up 8 bases; unmatched junction bases: 5. This CDR3 spans 13 amino acids.